This entry lists 14 T cell receptor beta chains sequenced from one sample in a study of blood T cell repertoires in COVID-19. This table comes from immunoSEQ multiplex PCR, and its TCRdb copy is limited to in-frame clones, with some not included. Among hundreds of thousands of clones listed, roughly 85% were seen once. Sequencing input: PBMCs or T cells enriched from blood (not recorded which). Every receptor here comes from a woman between 45 and 65 years old who had recovered from COVID-19.

This rearrangement joins TRBV4-1 to TRBJ2-2; 7 bases match TRBD2. V lost 3 bases, J lost 0 bases, and 4 bases stayed unmatched. Germline values: CDR1 MGHRA, CDR2 YSYEKL. This CDR3 is 16 amino acids long. CDR3 sequence reads: CASSHHSGSNTGELFF. CDR3 in DNA: TGCGCCAGCAGCCACCATAGCGGGTCGAACACCGGGGAGCTGTTTTTT.

Points on this clone: The same CDR3 is also encoded by other DNA sequences in this sample. The rearrangement links TRBV5-1 to TRBJ1-1, with D possibly matching TRBD1 (5 bases). The CDR3 sequence is 14 residues long. V was pared by 0 bases and J by 0 bases, with 6 bases between. Germline values: CDR1 SGHRS, CDR2 YFSETQ. This CDR3 reads CASSLGQMNTEAFF. The CDR3 bases are TGCGCCAGCAGCTTGGGACAGATGAACACTGAAGCTTTCTTT.

The rearrangement links TRBV21-1 to TRBJ1-4; the table's D call, TRBD1, was not checked against the DNA. TRBV21-1 corresponds to a pseudogene. The length of the CDR3 is 14 residues. The CDR3 coding sequence is TGTGCCAGCAGCGCTCAGGGGGAGTATGAAAAACTGTTTTTT. This codes for CASSAQGEYEKLFF.

This CDR3 is CATSKDQGSTDTQYF. The CDR3 nucleotides are TGTGCCACCAGCAAGGACCAGGGCAGCACAGATACGCAGTATTTT. The chain recombines TRBV15 with TRBJ2-3; weak D call: TRBD1 (5 bases). Trimming took off 4 bases at V and 0 bases at J, with 11 bases between the two ends. The CDR3 sequence is 15 residues long. CDR1 and CDR2 (germline): LNHNV, YYDKDF (reference sequence).

This clone showed up just a few times. The chain has TRBV7-9 and TRBJ1-2; 9 bases fit TRBD1. Looked up from germline, CDR1 is SEHNR and CDR2 is FQNEAQ (reference sequence). V lost 4 bases, J lost 2 bases, and 2 bases stayed unmatched. This CDR3 is built from 14 residues. Here the CDR3 DNA reads TGTGCCAGCAGCTCCGGGACAGGGAACTATGGCTACACCTTC. Its protein product is CASSSGTGNYGYTF.

The chain carries TRBV2 and TRBJ2-5; 10 bases agree with TRBD2. The junction had 6 bases not matched to a gene; V was cut back by 9 bases and J by 5 bases. Looked up from germline, CDR1 is SNHLY and CDR2 is FYNNEI. This CDR3 is built from 13 residues. CDR3 sequence (DNA): TGTGCCAGTTCAGCGGGGGGGCGCGAGACCCAGTACTTC. It encodes CASSAGGRETQYF.

As DNA, the CDR3 is TGTGCTAGTACGGGAGCCGGGGAGCTGTTTTTT. Translated: CASTGAGELFF. The rearrangement links TRBV12-5 to TRBJ2-2, with TRBD2 as a possible D gene (6 bases). This CDR3 is built from 11 residues. Germline V gene sequence: CDR1 LGHNT, CDR2 FRNRAP. V lost 8 bases, J lost 6 bases, and 7 bases lay in between.

The chain uses TRBV9 and TRBJ2-7; 12 nucleotides align to TRBD2. V dropped 0 bases and J dropped 3; count of bases not matched to a gene: 1. The CDR3 contains 15 residues. Germline CDR1 is SGDLS and CDR2 is YYNGEE. The CDR3, as DNA: TGTGCCAGCAGCGTAGGGACTAGCGGGATCTACGAGCAGTACTTC. Amino acid sequence: CASSVGTSGIYEQYF.

V is TRBV7-2 and J is TRBJ2-3; 7 bases are a match to TRBD2. This CDR3 has 14 residues. Germline V gives CDR1 SGHTA, CDR2 FQGNSA. Trimming at V came to 5 bases and at J to 7 bases, leaving 9 bases not matched to a gene. The CDR3 region is CASSPTLAGYTQYF. DNA of the CDR3: TGTGCCAGCAGCCCCACCTTAGCGGGCTATACGCAGTATTTT.

The genes are TRBV28 and TRBJ1-1, with no clear D. V lost 6 bases and J 5 bases, leaving 13 bases between the germline ends. Germline CDR1 and CDR2: MDHEN and SYDVKM. The CDR3 runs 13 residues. The CDR3: CASSYLRRTEAFF. Written as DNA, the CDR3 is TGTGCCAGCAGCTACCTTCGGAGGACTGAAGCTTTCTTT.

The rearrangement joins TRBV5-5 to TRBJ2-1; D is ambiguous. V was trimmed by 2 bases and J by 3 bases, leaving 3 bases between them. Germline-derived CDR1 and CDR2 are SGHKS and YYEKEE (reference sequence). CDR3 length: 12 residues. The CDR3 spells CASSFSYNEQFF. The DNA for the CDR3 is TGTGCCAGCAGCTTTAGCTACAATGAGCAGTTCTTC.

The V call is TRBV2, the J call TRBJ2-2; 9 bases map to TRBD1. Looked up from germline, CDR1 is SNHLY and CDR2 is FYNNEI. This CDR3 has 15 amino acids. Trimming took 6 bases from V and 4 from J; bases not matched to a gene: 6. The CDR3 region has the DNA TGTGCCAGCAGACCGGGACAGGGCCGCACCGGGGAGCTGTTTTTT. Its translation: CASRPGQGRTGELFF.

The CDR3 region is CASSSYGDRFYEQYF. In nucleotides, the CDR3 is TGTGCCAGCAGCTCCTACGGGGACAGGTTCTACGAGCAGTACTTC. J is TRBJ2-7 and V is TRBV25-1; the match to TRBD1 covers 8 bases. Germline V gene sequence: CDR1 MGHDK, CDR2 SYGVNS. The CDR3 consists of 15 residues. Unmatched junction bases numbered 10, after V lost 6 bases and J lost 3 bases.

The chain employs TRBV2 and TRBJ1-5; 10 bases are shared with TRBD1. The CDR3 has 18 amino acids. From germline, CDR1 is SNHLY and CDR2 FYNNEI. Germline trimming cut 4 bases from V and 7 bases from J; bases unmatched to any gene: 16. DNA of the CDR3: TGTGCCAGCAGTGGAATTGGGACAGGGGCATGGCGGCACCAGCCCCAGCATTTT. This gives the protein CASSGIGTGAWRHQPQHF.